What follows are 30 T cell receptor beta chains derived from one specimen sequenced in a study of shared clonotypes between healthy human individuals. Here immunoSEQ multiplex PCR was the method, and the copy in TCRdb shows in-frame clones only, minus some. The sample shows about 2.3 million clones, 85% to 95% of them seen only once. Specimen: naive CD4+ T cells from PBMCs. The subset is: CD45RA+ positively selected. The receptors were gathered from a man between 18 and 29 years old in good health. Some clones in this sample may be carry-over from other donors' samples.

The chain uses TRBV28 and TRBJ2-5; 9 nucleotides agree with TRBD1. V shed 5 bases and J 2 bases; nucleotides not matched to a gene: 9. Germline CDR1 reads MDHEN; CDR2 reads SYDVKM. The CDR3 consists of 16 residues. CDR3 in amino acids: CASSKPGQGLQETQYF. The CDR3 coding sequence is TGTGCCAGCAGTAAACCGGGACAGGGCTTACAAGAGACCCAGTACTTC.

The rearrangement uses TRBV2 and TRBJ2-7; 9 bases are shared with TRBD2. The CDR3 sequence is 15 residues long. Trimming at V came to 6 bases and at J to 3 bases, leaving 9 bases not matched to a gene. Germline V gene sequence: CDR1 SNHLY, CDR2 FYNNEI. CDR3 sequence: CASRIQTSGYYEQYF. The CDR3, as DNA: TGTGCCAGCAGGATCCAGACTAGCGGTTACTACGAGCAGTACTTC.

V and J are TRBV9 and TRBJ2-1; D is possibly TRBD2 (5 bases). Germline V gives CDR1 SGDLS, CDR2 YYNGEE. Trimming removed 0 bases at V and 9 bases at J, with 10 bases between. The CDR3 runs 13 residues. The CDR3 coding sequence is TGTGCCAGCAGCGTAGAGGGCCGGGGTGAGCAGTTCTTC. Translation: CASSVEGRGEQFF.

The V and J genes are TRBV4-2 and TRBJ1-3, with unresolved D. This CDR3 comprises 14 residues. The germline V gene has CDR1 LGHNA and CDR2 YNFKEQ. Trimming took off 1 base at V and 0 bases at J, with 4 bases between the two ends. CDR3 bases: TGTGCCAGCAGCCAAGTTTTCTCTGGAAACACCATATATTTT. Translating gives CASSQVFSGNTIYF.

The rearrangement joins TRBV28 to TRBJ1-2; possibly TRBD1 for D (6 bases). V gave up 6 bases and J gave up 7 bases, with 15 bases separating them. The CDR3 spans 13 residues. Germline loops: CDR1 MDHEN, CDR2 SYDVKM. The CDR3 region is CASSQPYRAGYTF. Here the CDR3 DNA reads TGTGCCAGCAGCCAACCCTACAGGGCTGGCTACACCTTC.

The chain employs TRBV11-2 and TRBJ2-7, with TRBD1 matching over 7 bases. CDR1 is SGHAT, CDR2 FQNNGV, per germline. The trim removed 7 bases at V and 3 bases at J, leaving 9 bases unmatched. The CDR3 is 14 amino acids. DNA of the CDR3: TGTGCCAGCACCTCGCTAACAGGGGTCTACGAGCAGTACTTC. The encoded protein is CASTSLTGVYEQYF. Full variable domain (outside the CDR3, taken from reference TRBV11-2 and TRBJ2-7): EAGVAQSPRYKIIEKRQSVAFWCNPISGHATLYWYQQILGQGPKLLIQFQNNGVVDDSQLPKDRFSAERLKGVDSTLKIQPAKLEDSAVYLCASTSLTGVYEQYFGPGTRLTVT.

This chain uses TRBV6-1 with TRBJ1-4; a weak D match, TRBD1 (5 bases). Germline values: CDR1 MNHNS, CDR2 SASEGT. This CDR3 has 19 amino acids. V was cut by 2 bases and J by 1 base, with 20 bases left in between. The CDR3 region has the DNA TGTGCCAGCAGTGAATTCAGGGCAAGGGGCCCCATAACTAATGAAAAACTGTTTTTT. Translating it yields CASSEFRARGPITNEKLFF.

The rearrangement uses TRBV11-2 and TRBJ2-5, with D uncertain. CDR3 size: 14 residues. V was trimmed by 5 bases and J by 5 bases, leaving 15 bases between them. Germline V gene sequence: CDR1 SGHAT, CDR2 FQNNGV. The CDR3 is CASSPGSSWETQYF. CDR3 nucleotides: TGTGCCAGCAGCCCAGGATCAAGCTGGGAGACCCAGTACTTC. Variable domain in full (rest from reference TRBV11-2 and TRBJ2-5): EAGVAQSPRYKIIEKRQSVAFWCNPISGHATLYWYQQILGQGPKLLIQFQNNGVVDDSQLPKDRFSAERLKGVDSTLKIQPAKLEDSAVYLCASSPGSSWETQYFGPGTRLLVL.

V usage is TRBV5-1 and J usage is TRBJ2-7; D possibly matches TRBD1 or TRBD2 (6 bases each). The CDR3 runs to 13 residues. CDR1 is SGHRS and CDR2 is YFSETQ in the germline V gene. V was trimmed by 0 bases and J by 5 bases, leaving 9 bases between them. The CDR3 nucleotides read TGCGCCAGCAGCTTGGCAGGGGAGGACGAGCAGTACTTC. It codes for CASSLAGEDEQYF. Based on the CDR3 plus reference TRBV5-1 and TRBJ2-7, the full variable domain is KAGVTQTPRYLIKTRGQQVTLSCSPISGHRSVSWYQQTPGQGLQFLFEYFSETQRNKGNFPGRFSGRQFSNSRSEMNVSTLELGDSALYLCASSLAGEDEQYFGPGTRLTVT.

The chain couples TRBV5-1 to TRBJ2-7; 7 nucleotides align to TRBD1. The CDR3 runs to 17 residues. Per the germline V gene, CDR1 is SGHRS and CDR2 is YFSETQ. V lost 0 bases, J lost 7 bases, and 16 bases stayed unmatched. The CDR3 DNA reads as TGCGCCAGCAGCTTGGCGTCAGGGGGACATAACTTACAGGAGCAGTACTTC. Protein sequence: CASSLASGGHNLQEQYF.

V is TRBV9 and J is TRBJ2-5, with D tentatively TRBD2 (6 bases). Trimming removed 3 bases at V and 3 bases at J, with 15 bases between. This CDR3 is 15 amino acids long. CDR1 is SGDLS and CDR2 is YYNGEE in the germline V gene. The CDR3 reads CASSAKTTGEETQYF. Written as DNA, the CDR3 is TGTGCCAGCAGCGCAAAAACGACGGGGGAAGAGACCCAGTACTTC.

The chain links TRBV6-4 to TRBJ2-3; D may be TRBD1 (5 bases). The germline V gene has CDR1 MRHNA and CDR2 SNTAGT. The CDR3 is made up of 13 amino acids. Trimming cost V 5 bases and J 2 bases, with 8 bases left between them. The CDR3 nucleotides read TGTGCCAGCAGTCAGACAGACACAGATACGCAGTATTTT. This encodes CASSQTDTDTQYF.

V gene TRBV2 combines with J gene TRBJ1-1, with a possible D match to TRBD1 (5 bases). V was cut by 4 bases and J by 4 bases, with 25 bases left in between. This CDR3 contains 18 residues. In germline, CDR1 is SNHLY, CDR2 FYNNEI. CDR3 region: CASSVLPRGVRRGTEAFF. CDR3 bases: TGTGCCAGCAGTGTTCTTCCGAGGGGCGTCCGCCGGGGCACTGAAGCTTTCTTT.

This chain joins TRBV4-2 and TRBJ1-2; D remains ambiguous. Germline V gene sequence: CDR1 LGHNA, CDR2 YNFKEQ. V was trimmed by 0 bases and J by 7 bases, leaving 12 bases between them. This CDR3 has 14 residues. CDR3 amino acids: CASSQDIKRAGYTF. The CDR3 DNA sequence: TGTGCCAGCAGCCAAGATATCAAGAGGGCTGGCTACACCTTC.

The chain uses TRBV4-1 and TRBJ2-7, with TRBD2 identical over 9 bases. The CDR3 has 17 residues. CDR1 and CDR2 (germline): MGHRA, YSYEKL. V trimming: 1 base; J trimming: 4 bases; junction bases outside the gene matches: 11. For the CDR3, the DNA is TGCGCCAGCAGCCAAGGCCGCTTAGCGGGAGTGAGGTACGAGCAGTACTTC. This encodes CASSQGRLAGVRYEQYF.

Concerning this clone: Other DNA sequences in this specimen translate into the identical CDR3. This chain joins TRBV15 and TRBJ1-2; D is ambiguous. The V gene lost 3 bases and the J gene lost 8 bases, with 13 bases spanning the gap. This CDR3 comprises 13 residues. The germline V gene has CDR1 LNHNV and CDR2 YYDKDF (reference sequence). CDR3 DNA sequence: TGTGCCACCAGCAGGGACCCGCCGGGCGGCTACACCTTC. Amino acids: CATSRDPPGGYTF. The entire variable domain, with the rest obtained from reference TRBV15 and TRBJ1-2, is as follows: DAMVIQNPRYQVTQFGKPVTLSCSQTLNHNVMYWYQQKSSQAPKLLFHYYDKDFNNEADTPDNFQSRRPNTSFCFLDIRSPGLGDTAMYLCATSRDPPGGYTFGSGTRLTVV.

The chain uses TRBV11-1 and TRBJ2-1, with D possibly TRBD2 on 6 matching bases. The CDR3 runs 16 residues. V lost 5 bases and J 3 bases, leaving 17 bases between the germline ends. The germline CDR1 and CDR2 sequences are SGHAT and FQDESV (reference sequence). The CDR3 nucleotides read TGTGCCAGCAGCCTCTTCGCTGACGGGAGCTACAATGAGCAGTTCTTC. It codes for CASSLFADGSYNEQFF.

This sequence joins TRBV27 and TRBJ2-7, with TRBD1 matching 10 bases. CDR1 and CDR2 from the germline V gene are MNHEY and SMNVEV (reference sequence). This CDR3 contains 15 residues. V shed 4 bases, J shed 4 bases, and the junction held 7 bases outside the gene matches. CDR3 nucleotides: TGTGCCAGCAGTTCGACCGGGACAGGGGAATACGAGCAGTACTTC. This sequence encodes CASSSTGTGEYEQYF.

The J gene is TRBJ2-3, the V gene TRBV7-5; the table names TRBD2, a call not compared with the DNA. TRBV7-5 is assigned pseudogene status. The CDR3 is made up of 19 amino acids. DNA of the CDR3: TGTGCCAGAAGCCATACTCCTGGGACTAGCGGGACCCGCACAGATACGCAGTATTTT. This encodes CARSHTPGTSGTRTDTQYF.

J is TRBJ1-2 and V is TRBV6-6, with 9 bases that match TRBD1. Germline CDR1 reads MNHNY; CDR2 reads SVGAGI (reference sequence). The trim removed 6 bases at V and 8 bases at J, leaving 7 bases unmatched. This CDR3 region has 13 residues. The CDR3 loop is CASSRDRGVGYTF. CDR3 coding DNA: TGTGCCAGCAGCCGCGACAGGGGGGTGGGCTACACCTTC.

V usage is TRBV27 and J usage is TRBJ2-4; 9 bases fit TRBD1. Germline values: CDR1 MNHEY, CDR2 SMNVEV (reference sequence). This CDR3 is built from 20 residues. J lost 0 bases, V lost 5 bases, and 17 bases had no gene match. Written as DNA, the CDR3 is TGTGCCAGCAGTCCCACGTTATACCGGGACAGGGTCCTAGCCAAAAACATTCAGTACTTC. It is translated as CASSPTLYRDRVLAKNIQYF.

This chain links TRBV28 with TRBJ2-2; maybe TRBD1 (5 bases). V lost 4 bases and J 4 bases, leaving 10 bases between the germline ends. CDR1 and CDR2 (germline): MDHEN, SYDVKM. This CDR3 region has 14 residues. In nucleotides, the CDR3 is TGTGCCAGCAGTTCAGGGTCGGGCACCGGGGAGCTGTTTTTT. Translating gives CASSSGSGTGELFF.

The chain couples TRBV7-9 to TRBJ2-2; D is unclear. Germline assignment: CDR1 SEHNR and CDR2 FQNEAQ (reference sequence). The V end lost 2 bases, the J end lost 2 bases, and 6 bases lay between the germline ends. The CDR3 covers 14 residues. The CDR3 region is CASSLIINTGELFF. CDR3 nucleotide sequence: TGTGCCAGCAGCTTAATCATAAACACCGGGGAGCTGTTTTTT.

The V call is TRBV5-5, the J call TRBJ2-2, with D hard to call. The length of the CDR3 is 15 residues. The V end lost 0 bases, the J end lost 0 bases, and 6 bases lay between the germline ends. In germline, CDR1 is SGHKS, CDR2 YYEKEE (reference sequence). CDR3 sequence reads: CASSLGGSNTGELFF. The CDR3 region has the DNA TGTGCCAGCAGCTTGGGAGGATCGAACACCGGGGAGCTGTTTTTT. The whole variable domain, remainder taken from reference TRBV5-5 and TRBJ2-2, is DAGVTQSPTHLIKTRGQQVTLRCSPISGHKSVSWYQQVLGQGPQFIFQYYEKEERGRGNFPDRFSARQFPNYSSELNVNALLLGDSALYLCASSLGGSNTGELFFGEGSRLTVL.

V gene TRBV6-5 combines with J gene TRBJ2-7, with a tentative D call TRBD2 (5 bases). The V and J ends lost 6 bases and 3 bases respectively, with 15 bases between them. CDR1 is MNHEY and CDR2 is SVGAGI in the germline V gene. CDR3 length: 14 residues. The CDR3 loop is CASSPSYGGYEQYF. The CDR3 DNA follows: TGTGCCAGCAGCCCCAGTTATGGAGGCTACGAGCAGTACTTC.

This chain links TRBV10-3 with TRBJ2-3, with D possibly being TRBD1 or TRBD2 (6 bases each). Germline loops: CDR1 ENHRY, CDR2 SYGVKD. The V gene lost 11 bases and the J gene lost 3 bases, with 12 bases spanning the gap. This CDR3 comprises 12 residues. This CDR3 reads CAVGGPTDTQYF. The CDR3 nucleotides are TGTGCCGTAGGGGGGCCGACAGATACGCAGTATTTT.

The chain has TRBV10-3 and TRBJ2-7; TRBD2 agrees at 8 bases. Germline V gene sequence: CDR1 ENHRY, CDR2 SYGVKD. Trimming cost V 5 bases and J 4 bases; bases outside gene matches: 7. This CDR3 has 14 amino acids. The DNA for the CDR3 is TGTGCCATCAGTACTAGCGGCCCCCCTTACGAGCAGTACTTC. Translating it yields CAISTSGPPYEQYF.

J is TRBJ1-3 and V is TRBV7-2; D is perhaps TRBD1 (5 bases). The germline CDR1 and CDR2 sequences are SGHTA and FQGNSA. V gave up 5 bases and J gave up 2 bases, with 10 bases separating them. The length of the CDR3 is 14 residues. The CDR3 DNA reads TGTGCCAGCAGCCCCGTGGGGGCTGGAAACACCATATATTTT. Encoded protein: CASSPVGAGNTIYF.

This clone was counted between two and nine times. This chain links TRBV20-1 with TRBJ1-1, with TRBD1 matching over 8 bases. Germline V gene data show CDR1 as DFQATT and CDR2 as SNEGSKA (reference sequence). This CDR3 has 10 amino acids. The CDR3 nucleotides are TGCAGAGGATCCGGGACAGGAGCTTTCTTT. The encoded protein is CRGSGTGAFF.

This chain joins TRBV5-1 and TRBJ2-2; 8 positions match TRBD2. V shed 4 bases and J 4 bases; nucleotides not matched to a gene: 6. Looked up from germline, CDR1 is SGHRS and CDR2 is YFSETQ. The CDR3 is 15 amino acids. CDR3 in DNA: TGCGCCAGCAGCCGGGAGGGGTCAACCACCGGGGAGCTGTTTTTT. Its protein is CASSREGSTTGELFF. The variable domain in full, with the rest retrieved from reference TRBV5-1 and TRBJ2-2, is KAGVTQTPRYLIKTRGQQVTLSCSPISGHRSVSWYQQTPGQGLQFLFEYFSETQRNKGNFPGRFSGRQFSNSRSEMNVSTLELGDSALYLCASSREGSTTGELFFGEGSRLTVL.